This T cell receptor beta chain was sequenced during a study of blood T cells in healthy people across ages. Alongside a J-beta primer mix, a sample-barcoded 5' primer served in a second PCR lasting 7 to 11 cycles. TCRdb fed the 5' RACE reads into MiXCR, producing one record per CDR3 protein. The profile shows under 800,000 distinct CDR3 sequences, over 20% of them singletons. In this sample, this clonotype turned up a few times. This CDR3 has 13 amino acids. The germline CDR1 and CDR2 sequences are DFQATT and SNEGSKA (reference sequence). Trimming took 4 bases from V and 1 from J, leaving 10 bases between them.

The sequenced material came from blood. This clonotype originated in a man between 65 and 85 years old in good health. The J gene is TRBJ2-5, the V gene TRBV20-1; D remains unclear. In DNA form, the CDR3 reads TGCAGTGCTACCGACACTTTCCAAGAGACCCAGTACTTC. Protein sequence: CSATDTFQETQYF.